This entry concerns a single TCR beta chain. What this receptor recognizes is not known. Per-base qualities were not stored, and no clone one base away is much larger. The data belong to a study of blood T cells in healthy people across ages (dated by TCRdb to about 2015). For the wider study: In model experiments, template switching captured about one uniquely barcoded TCR beta cDNA molecule for every two T cells. Age-related changes in TCR beta repertoire diversity were measured in the study by deep sequencing normalized with unique cDNA molecular identifiers. The donors were split into four age groups: young (average approximately 16 years), middle-aged (about 40), aged (roughly 60) and long-lived (under 85). For two donors (one aged 18 to 29 and one aged 80 or older), the study analyzed two additional independent replicas of 1 million unique cDNA reads from the same blood draw. The full study reports these points: Because the CMV infection status of the donors was unknown, age-related changes in expanded clonotypes may potentially have been confounded. Estimates of total diversity based on one million sequenced T cells were regarded as lower bounds and as underestimates. The long-lived group showed more naive CD4+ T cells, fewer expanded clones and increased TCR diversity than the aged group, suggesting age selection. Because profiling used bulk unsorted PBMCs, naive and antigen-experienced compartments could not be compared conclusively. Observed TCR beta diversity correlated strongly with the percentage of naive T cells measured by flow cytometry. Observed TCR beta diversity per million T cells fell roughly linearly with age, and a significant reduction was already apparent by age around 44.

The donors were 40 or so Caucasian individuals from Russia, aged roughly 6 to 90 years, who were systemically healthy. Roughly 11 milliliters of peripheral blood were drawn from each donor into EDTA-treated Vacutainer tubes. Ficoll-Paque density-gradient centrifugation was used to isolate PBMCs, with at least 6.5 million per sample. Total RNA, at least 5 micrograms per sample, was extracted from PBMCs with Trizol reagent. For every donor, an aliquot of PBMCs went through flow cytometry to measure the percentages of naive CD45RAhigh/CD27high T cells. Library prep was done by 5' RACE. Reads for this sample came from an Illumina HiSeq 2500. A second PCR of roughly 7 to 11 cycles was run with a J-beta primer mix and a sample-barcoded 5' primer. A template-switch 5' adaptor carrying 12 random nucleotides introduced a unique molecular identifier onto each TCR beta cDNA molecule. Each sample yielded at least 3 million CDR3-containing paired-end reads. First-strand cDNA synthesis was performed from all RNA using the Mint cDNA synthesis kit, with priming by a TRBC-specific oligonucleotide. Following uracil-DNA glycosylase treatment, a first 18-cycle PCR with universal primers M1SS and BC2_uni_R was performed on all cDNA. On the study's bioinformatics: For normalization, 1 million high-quality reads, each with a distinct molecular identifier, were randomly selected from each sample. Reads sharing molecular identifiers were discarded rather than binned into consensus sequences. CDR3 identification, clonotype clustering and error correction used MiTCR with a Q25 quality threshold and the strictest error-elimination algorithm. A nonparametric unseen species model with Euler transformation was used to estimate a lower bound on total TCR beta diversity. TCRdb took the public reads, trimmed them with fastp at Q25, ran MiXCR for clone calling and kept in-frame beta chains. Rows matching on CDR3 protein sequence are summarized as one entry with the most common DNA and genes. TCRdb, rather than the study authors, made the V and J calls. The sample yields about 930,000 distinct CDR3 sequences; roughly 29% were counted once. The top ten clonotypes cover about a tenth of the sample.

The V end loses 3 bases and the J end loses 10 bases, and a stretch of 13 bases separates them. CDR1 and CDR2 (MNHNS, SASEGT) derive from the germline V gene. The CDR3 starts with the cysteine, ends with the phenylalanine, and has 14 residues. The retained sequence is limited to the CDR3, 42 bases, with the frame set at the first base. The data also belong to a second study, concerning T cells of mothers and their children. Drawing on the second study: Nine systemically healthy Caucasian individuals served as donors, namely three mothers together with their six children. cDNA synthesis consumed the entire amount of extracted RNA, loaded at around 1.5 ug RNA in each 15 ul reaction. In the second PCR, the M1S primer added sample barcodes and 2-4 random nucleotides. More than 8 million TCR beta CDR3 reads were obtained from each mother, and about 3 million reads were obtained from each child. In both related and unrelated pairs, thymic selection shapes the output of TCR recombination in a similar way, with inherited differences having only a minor effect. Normalized repertoire overlap was always found to be slightly, but never significantly, higher in related mother-child pairs than in unrelated mother-child pairs. With a sensitivity of approximately 100 clones per million clonotypes, no persistent microchimeric T cell clones were detected. To look for features that set related mother-child pairs apart from unrelated individuals, the researchers ran deep NGS to compare the TCR beta repertoires of mothers and children. The mean age was 40 +/- 4 years for the mothers and approximately 11 +/- 4 years for the children. Libraries were sequenced on Illumina HiSeq 2000 with 100+100 nt paired-end reads after adapter ligation with NEBNext reagents. To prevent cross-contamination, the mother and child libraries were prepared a month apart and were sequenced in separate runs. Between about 500,000 and 2,100,000 distinct TCR beta clonotypes were identified per donor. Naive TCR beta clonotypes were estimated from low-frequency clonotypes matched to each donor's FACS-determined naive share, without sorting.

The receptor comes from a woman aged 40 to 50 in good health. Specimen: blood. Recombination connected TRBV6-1 to TRBJ1-6, with the identity of the D gene unclear. The DNA reads TGTGCCAGCAGTGACCAGCCGGGTGGGTCACCCCTCCACTTT. Its protein reads: CASSDQPGGSPLHF.